These 32 T cell receptor beta chains originate from one sample sequenced in a study of cytomegalovirus exposure and HLA in healthy donors. 60 Vbeta and 13 Jbeta primers were used in PCR. This table comes from immunoSEQ multiplex PCR, and its TCRdb copy is limited to in-frame clones, with some not included. The sample has 70,000 or so clones; around 78% are singletons. Material: PBMCs. These receptors were taken from a man between 18 and 29 years old in good health and CMV-seropositive.

The gene calls are TRBV2 and TRBJ1-5; 10 bases fit TRBD1. Germline CDR1 reads SNHLY; CDR2 reads FYNNEI. This CDR3 spans 15 amino acids. With 6 bases clipped from V and 6 bases from J, the junction kept 8 bases outside the gene matches. The CDR3 DNA follows: TGTGCCAGCAGCAAGACAGGGGGCGCAGGTCAGCCCCAGCATTTT. This codes for CASSKTGGAGQPQHF. Supplemented by reference TRBV2 and TRBJ1-5, the full variable domain reads EPEVTQTPSHQVTQMGQEVILRCVPISNHLYFYWYRQILGQKVEFLVSFYNNEISEKSEIFDDQFSVERPDGSNFTLKIRSTKLEDSAMYFCASSKTGGAGQPQHFGDGTRLSIL.

The chain recombines TRBV2 with TRBJ1-6; the match to TRBD1 covers 7 bases. With V trimmed by 3 bases and J by 5 bases, 7 bases remained unmatched. Germline CDR1 reads SNHLY; CDR2 reads FYNNEI. The CDR3 is 16 amino acids. CDR3 sequence reads: CASSEEGALNNSPLHF. CDR3 DNA: TGTGCCAGCAGTGAGGAGGGGGCCCTAAATAATTCACCCCTCCACTTT.

The chain links TRBV29-1 to TRBJ2-7, with D possibly TRBD1 on 6 matching bases. The V end lost 5 bases, the J end lost 2 bases, and 19 bases lay between the germline ends. The germline CDR1 and CDR2 sequences are SQVTM and ANQGSEA. The CDR3 spans 15 residues. CDR3 loop: CSVRYMDSGPYEQYF. CDR3 nucleotide sequence: TGCAGCGTTCGGTATATGGACAGTGGGCCCTACGAGCAGTACTTC.

V is TRBV9 and J is TRBJ2-7, with 9 bases lining up with TRBD2. The V segment lost 0 bases and the J segment 0 bases; nucleotides outside the gene matches: 1. The CDR3 totals 15 residues. The germline V gene has CDR1 SGDLS and CDR2 YYNGEE. This CDR3 is CASSVDSGSSYEQYF. DNA for the CDR3: TGTGCCAGCAGCGTAGATAGCGGGAGCTCCTACGAGCAGTACTTC. The complete variable domain, with remaining parts taken from reference TRBV9 and TRBJ2-7, reads DSGVTQTPKHLITATGQRVTLRCSPRSGDLSVYWYQQSLDQGLQFLIQYYNGEERAKGNILERFSAQQFPDLHSELNLSSLELGDSALYFCASSVDSGSSYEQYFGPGTRLTVT.

This chain joins TRBV5-1 and TRBJ2-7, with D hard to call. This CDR3 contains 13 residues. CDR1 SGHRS and CDR2 YFSETQ come from the germline V gene. The ends were cut back, 5 bases at V and 0 bases at J, with 9 bases in the middle. CDR3 loop: CASRQASSYEQYF. The CDR3 nucleotides are TGCGCCAGCAGGCAAGCGAGCTCCTACGAGCAGTACTTC.

This clone was detected only a few times. The chain has TRBV4-1 and TRBJ2-3; unclear D gene. CDR1 and CDR2 (germline): MGHRA, YSYEKL. The CDR3 contains 12 residues. Trimming cost V 3 bases and J 2 bases, with 3 bases left between them. The DNA for the CDR3 is TGCGCCAGCAGCCACTACACAGATACGCAGTATTTT. Translating it yields CASSHYTDTQYF.

The V call is TRBV29-1, the J call TRBJ1-1, with no clear D. Trimming removed 6 bases at V and 8 bases at J, with 13 bases between. Germline V gene lookup returns CDR1 SQVTM and CDR2 ANQGSEA. The CDR3 extends over 11 amino acids. CDR3 nucleotides: TGCAGCGTGCACGAGGGTTTAGAAGCTTTCTTT. This sequence encodes CSVHEGLEAFF.

The chain recombines TRBV6-5 with TRBJ1-1; possible D gene TRBD1, 6 bases. The V end lost 0 bases, the J end lost 4 bases, and 12 bases lay between the germline ends. Germline lookup yields CDR1 MNHEY and CDR2 SVGAGI. CDR3 length: 15 residues. The CDR3 is CASSYSTGGITEAFF. CDR3 bases: TGTGCCAGCAGTTACTCGACAGGCGGAATCACTGAAGCTTTCTTT.

This clone was observed once. The chain uses TRBV30 and TRBJ2-5; TRBD1 matches 10 bases. The germline V gene has CDR1 GTSNPN and CDR2 SVGIG (reference sequence). The CDR3 is 13 amino acids. Trimming at V came to 5 bases and at J to 5 bases, leaving 5 bases not matched to a gene. This CDR3 is CAWDRGQGETQYF. CDR3 sequence (DNA): TGTGCCTGGGACAGGGGGCAAGGGGAGACCCAGTACTTC.

This chain joins TRBV9 and TRBJ2-7, with 7 nucleotides matching TRBD1. Germline assignment: CDR1 SGDLS and CDR2 YYNGEE. Trimming at V came to 4 bases and at J to 1 base, leaving 5 bases not matched to a gene. The CDR3 loop spans 14 amino acids. The CDR3 nucleotides are TGTGCCAGCAGCCGGGACAGTACATCCTACGAGCAGTACTTC. It translates to CASSRDSTSYEQYF.

The chain links TRBV29-1 to TRBJ2-7, with 9 positions matching TRBD1. Germline CDR1 reads SQVTM; CDR2 reads ANQGSEA. The CDR3 consists of 13 residues. With 6 bases clipped from V and 3 bases from J, the junction kept 6 bases outside the gene matches. The CDR3 spells CSVWGQGSYEQYF. In nucleotides, the CDR3 is TGCAGCGTCTGGGGACAGGGAAGCTACGAGCAGTACTTC.

The rearrangement uses TRBV6-5 and TRBJ1-2; TRBD1 aligns across 7 bases. The V and J ends lost 6 bases and 4 bases, in that order; junction bases with no gene match: 8. Germline lookup yields CDR1 MNHEY and CDR2 SVGAGI. The CDR3 spans 14 residues. The CDR3 is CASRWTGSSYGYTF. CDR3 bases: TGTGCCAGCAGATGGACAGGTTCGAGCTATGGCTACACCTTC.

The chain recombines TRBV2 with TRBJ2-3; TRBD2 aligns across 10 bases. This CDR3 has 16 amino acids. Germline CDR1 is SNHLY and CDR2 is FYNNEI. The ends lost 6 bases at V and 6 bases at J; junction bases unmatched: 12. The chain's CDR3 is CASREPRAGGSDTQYF. The CDR3 nucleotides read TGTGCCAGCAGAGAGCCACGAGCGGGAGGGTCCGATACGCAGTATTTT.

A word on this clone: One end of the junction is discordant with germline, which a read error may explain. This chain connects TRBV7-7 to TRBJ2-2, with TRBD2 as a possible D gene (5 bases). The CDR3 runs 12 residues. CDR1 SSHAT and CDR2 FNYEAQ come from the germline V gene (reference sequence). As DNA, the CDR3 is TGTGCTAGCAGCTTACTAGCCGGGGAGCTGTTTTTT. Encoded protein: CASSLLAGELFF.

This rearrangement joins TRBV7-2 to TRBJ2-3; D is possibly TRBD2 (5 bases). The V end was cut by 5 bases, the J end by 6 bases, with 21 bases between. In germline, CDR1 is SGHTA, CDR2 FQGNSA. The CDR3 is 16 residues long. The CDR3 loop is CASSPKRTGFGDTQYF. CDR3 DNA: TGTGCCAGCAGCCCGAAAAGGACGGGGTTCGGGGATACGCAGTATTTT. The whole variable domain, filled in from reference TRBV7-2 and TRBJ2-3, reads GAGVSQSPSNKVTEKGKDVELRCDPISGHTALYWYRQSLGQGLEFLIYFQGNSAPDKSGLPSDRFSAERTGGSVSTLTIQRTQQEDSAVYLCASSPKRTGFGDTQYFGPGTRLTVL.

J is TRBJ1-1 and V is TRBV6-6; D is unclear. Trimming took 5 bases from V and 5 from J, leaving 9 bases between them. The germline CDR1 and CDR2 sequences are MNHNY and SVGAGI (reference sequence). This CDR3 is built from 12 residues. The CDR3 coding sequence is TGTGCCAGCAGTCCATCGGTTACTGAAGCTTTCTTT. As protein: CASSPSVTEAFF.

The chain links TRBV30 to TRBJ1-4, with D unclear. Germline values: CDR1 GTSNPN, CDR2 SVGIG (reference sequence). The CDR3 sequence is 11 residues long. V was shortened by 3 bases and J by 8 bases, with 7 bases between the two germline ends. CDR3 coding DNA: TGTGCCTGGAGCCCGAGGGAAAAACTGTTTTTT. Encoded protein: CAWSPREKLFF.

The CDR3 nucleotides read TGTGCCAGCAGTTTATTTGCCAGCGCTGAAGCTTTCTTT. This codes for CASSLFASAEAFF. The chain uses TRBV27 and TRBJ1-1, with unresolved D. CDR1 is MNHEY, CDR2 SMNVEV, per germline (reference sequence). The CDR3 has 13 residues. V shed 1 base and J shed 6 bases, with 9 bases lying between them.

The rearrangement joins TRBV4-1 to TRBJ1-5; D ambiguous. Germline V CDR1 and CDR2: MGHRA, YSYEKL. The CDR3 extends over 15 amino acids. V was trimmed by 0 bases and J by 8 bases, leaving 14 bases between them. The CDR3 bases are TGCGCCAGCAGCCAAGACACGGGAGACTTTAAGCCCCAGCATTTT. It specifies CASSQDTGDFKPQHF.

The rearrangement links TRBV5-5 to TRBJ1-1; maybe TRBD1 (6 bases). The CDR3 loop spans 13 amino acids. V lost 6 bases to trimming and J lost 3 bases, with 12 bases between them. Germline-derived CDR1 and CDR2 are SGHKS and YYEKEE (reference sequence). The DNA of the CDR3 is TGTGCCAGCAACCAGGGGTCTTACACTGAAGCTTTCTTT. Translation: CASNQGSYTEAFF.

The rearrangement links TRBV9 to TRBJ2-4; 7 nucleotides align to TRBD1. Germline assignment: CDR1 SGDLS and CDR2 YYNGEE. The CDR3 contains 15 residues. The J segment lost 3 bases and the V segment lost 3 bases, leaving 6 bases of the junction unmatched. In DNA, the CDR3 is TGTGCCAGCAGCGGGGGACAGACCTTCAAAAACATTCAGTACTTC. Amino acids: CASSGGQTFKNIQYF.

The chain uses TRBV11-2 and TRBJ2-5, with 7 bases fitting TRBD1. Germline values: CDR1 SGHAT, CDR2 FQNNGV. There are 17 residues in the CDR3. J lost 0 bases, V lost 5 bases, and 12 bases had no gene match. The CDR3 reads CASSLTRQGQNQETQYF. DNA of the CDR3: TGTGCCAGCAGCCTCACTAGACAGGGACAGAACCAAGAGACCCAGTACTTC.

This clone was recorded only once. The genes are TRBV25-1 and TRBJ1-1; tentative D call: TRBD1 (5 bases). The CDR3 runs 13 residues. Germline loops: CDR1 MGHDK, CDR2 SYGVNS. V shed 4 bases and J shed 7 bases, with 13 bases lying between them. CDR3 DNA sequence: TGTGCCAGCAGTGGGCGGGACGTTCGTGAAGCTTTCTTT. Translating gives CASSGRDVREAFF.

CDR3 DNA: TGCGCCAGCAGCTTGGCAGGGGACACTGAAGCTTTCTTT. The encoded protein is CASSLAGDTEAFF. The rearrangement uses TRBV5-1 and TRBJ1-1; a weak D match, TRBD1 (6 bases). Per the germline V gene, CDR1 is SGHRS and CDR2 is YFSETQ. Trimming took 0 bases from V and 3 from J, leaving 6 bases between them. CDR3 length: 13 residues. Full variable domain (outside the CDR3, taken from reference TRBV5-1 and TRBJ1-1): KAGVTQTPRYLIKTRGQQVTLSCSPISGHRSVSWYQQTPGQGLQFLFEYFSETQRNKGNFPGRFSGRQFSNSRSEMNVSTLELGDSALYLCASSLAGDTEAFFGQGTRLTVV.

The J gene is TRBJ2-7, the V gene TRBV2, with TRBD2 as a possible D gene (7 bases). Trimming took 6 bases from V and 5 from J, leaving 14 bases between them. Germline lookup yields CDR1 SNHLY and CDR2 FYNNEI. The CDR3 is made up of 13 amino acids. The CDR3 bases are TGTGCCAGCAGGATGCGGGGGCCCCACGAGCAGTACTTC. The encoded protein is CASRMRGPHEQYF.

This sequence joins TRBV10-3 and TRBJ2-5, with 9 bases lining up with TRBD2. CDR1 is ENHRY, CDR2 SYGVKD, per germline. V shed 1 base and J 5 bases; nucleotides not matched to a gene: 11. CDR3 length: 17 amino acids. CDR3 coding DNA: TGTGCCATCAGTGAGTACCCCCAGCGGGGGGACGGGGAGACCCAGTACTTC. Amino acids: CAISEYPQRGDGETQYF.

This clone was observed once. This chain uses TRBV19 with TRBJ2-5; TRBD1 might be the D (6 bases). The CDR3 loop spans 11 amino acids. Germline V gene sequence: CDR1 LNHDA, CDR2 SQIVND (reference sequence). The V end was cut by 10 bases, the J end by 5 bases, with 11 bases between. CDR3 DNA: TGTGCCACCAGAAGGGGGGAGACCCAGTACTTC. This gives the protein CATRRGETQYF.

V and J are TRBV30 and TRBJ2-7; 7 nucleotides match TRBD1. The CDR3 has 15 amino acids. Trimming at V came to 3 bases and at J to 3 bases, leaving 11 bases not matched to a gene. Looked up from germline, CDR1 is GTSNPN and CDR2 is SVGIG (reference sequence). The CDR3 loop is CAWRISGQGVYEQYF. DNA for the CDR3: TGTGCCTGGAGAATAAGTGGGCAGGGGGTCTACGAGCAGTACTTC.

V usage is TRBV30 and J usage is TRBJ1-5; D may be TRBD1 (6 bases). Trimming removed 1 base from V and 7 bases from J, with 11 bases in between. The CDR3 length is 13 residues. The V gene's germline CDR1 is GTSNPN and CDR2 SVGIG (reference sequence). The CDR3 spells CAWSEAGDQPQHF. The CDR3 bases are TGTGCCTGGAGTGAGGCAGGGGACCAGCCCCAGCATTTT.

The gene calls are TRBV19 and TRBJ1-5; TRBD1 aligns across 7 bases. CDR3 length: 13 residues. CDR1 and CDR2 (germline): LNHDA, SQIVND (reference sequence). The V gene end was trimmed by 4 bases and the J gene end by 7 bases; junction bases not matched to a gene: 4. CDR3 amino acids: CASSTQGGQPQHF. DNA of the CDR3: TGTGCCAGTAGTACTCAGGGGGGACAGCCCCAGCATTTT.

This clone has only a few counts. The sample holds other DNA sequences that translate to the same CDR3. The V call is TRBV6-1, the J call TRBJ2-6; possibly TRBD1 for D (5 bases). The CDR3 covers 15 residues. With 2 bases removed from V and 0 bases from J, the gap between germline ends came to 5 bases. Germline CDR1 and CDR2: MNHNS and SASEGT. The CDR3 sequence is CASSEQGSGANVLTF. CDR3 nucleotide sequence: TGTGCCAGCAGTGAACAGGGCTCTGGGGCCAACGTCCTGACTTTC.

The sample holds one count of this clone. This chain uses TRBV7-9 with TRBJ2-1, with TRBD2 matching 8 bases. Unmatched junction bases numbered 5, after V lost 5 bases and J lost 2 bases. CDR3 length: 15 residues. From germline, CDR1 is SEHNR and CDR2 FQNEAQ (reference sequence). For the CDR3, the DNA is TGTGCCAGCAGCCCCCGGGAGGGGGCCTACAATGAGCAGTTCTTC. Translation gives CASSPREGAYNEQFF.